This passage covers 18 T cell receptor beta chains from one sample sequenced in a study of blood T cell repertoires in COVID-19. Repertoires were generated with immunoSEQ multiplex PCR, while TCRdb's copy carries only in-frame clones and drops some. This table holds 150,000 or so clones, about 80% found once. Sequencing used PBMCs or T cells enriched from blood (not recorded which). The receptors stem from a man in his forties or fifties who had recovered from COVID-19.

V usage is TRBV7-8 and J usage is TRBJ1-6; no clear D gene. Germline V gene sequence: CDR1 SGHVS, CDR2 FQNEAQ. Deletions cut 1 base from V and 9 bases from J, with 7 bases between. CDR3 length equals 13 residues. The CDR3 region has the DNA TGTGCCAGCAGCTTAGTTACGGGTTCACCCCTCCACTTT. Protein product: CASSLVTGSPLHF.

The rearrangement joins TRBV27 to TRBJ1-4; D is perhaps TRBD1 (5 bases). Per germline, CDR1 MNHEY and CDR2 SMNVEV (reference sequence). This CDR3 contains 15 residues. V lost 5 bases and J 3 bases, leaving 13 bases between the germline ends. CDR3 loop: CASSPGGRANEKLFF. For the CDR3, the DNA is TGTGCCAGCAGTCCGGGGGGGAGAGCTAATGAAAAACTGTTTTTT.

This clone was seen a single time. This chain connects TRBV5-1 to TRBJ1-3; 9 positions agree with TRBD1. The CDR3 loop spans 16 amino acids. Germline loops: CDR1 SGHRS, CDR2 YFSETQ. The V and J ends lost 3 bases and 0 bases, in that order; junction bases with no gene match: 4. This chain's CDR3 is CASSWTGVSSGNTIYF. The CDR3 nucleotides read TGCGCCAGCAGCTGGACAGGGGTGAGCTCTGGAAACACCATATATTTT.

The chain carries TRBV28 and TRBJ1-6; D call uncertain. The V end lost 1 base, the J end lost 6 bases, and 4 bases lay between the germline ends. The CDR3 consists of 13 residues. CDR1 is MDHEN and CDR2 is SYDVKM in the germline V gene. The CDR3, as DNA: TGTGCCAGCAGTTTATCGGGTAATTCACCCCTCCACTTT. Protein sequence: CASSLSGNSPLHF.

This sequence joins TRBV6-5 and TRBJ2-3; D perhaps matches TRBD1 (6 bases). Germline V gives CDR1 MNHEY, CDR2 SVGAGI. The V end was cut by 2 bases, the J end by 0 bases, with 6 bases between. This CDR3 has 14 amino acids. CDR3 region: CASSYGQSTDTQYF. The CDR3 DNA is TGTGCCAGCAGTTACGGACAGAGCACAGATACGCAGTATTTT.

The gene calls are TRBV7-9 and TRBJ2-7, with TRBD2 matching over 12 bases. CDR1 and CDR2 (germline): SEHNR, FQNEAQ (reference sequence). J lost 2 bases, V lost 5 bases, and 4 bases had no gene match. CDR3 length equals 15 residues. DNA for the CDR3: TGTGCCAGCAGCCTAACTAGCGGGGGGACCTACGAGCAGTACTTC. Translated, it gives CASSLTSGGTYEQYF.

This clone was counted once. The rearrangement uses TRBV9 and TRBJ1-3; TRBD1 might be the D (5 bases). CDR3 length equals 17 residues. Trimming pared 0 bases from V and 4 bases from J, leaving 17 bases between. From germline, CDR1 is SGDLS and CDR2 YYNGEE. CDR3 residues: CASSVANQGAYGNTIYF. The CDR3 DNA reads TGTGCCAGCAGCGTAGCAAATCAGGGCGCGTACGGAAACACCATATATTTT.

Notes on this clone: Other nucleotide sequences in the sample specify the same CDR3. CDR3 nucleotide sequence: TGTGCCAGCAGCCAAACAGGGGGCAATTCACCCCTCCACTTT. This sequence encodes CASSQTGGNSPLHF. V gene TRBV7-3 combines with J gene TRBJ1-6; 9 nucleotides match TRBD1. The CDR3 loop spans 14 amino acids. V shed 5 bases and J 7 bases; nucleotides not matched to a gene: 3. Germline lookup yields CDR1 SGHTA and CDR2 FQGTGA.

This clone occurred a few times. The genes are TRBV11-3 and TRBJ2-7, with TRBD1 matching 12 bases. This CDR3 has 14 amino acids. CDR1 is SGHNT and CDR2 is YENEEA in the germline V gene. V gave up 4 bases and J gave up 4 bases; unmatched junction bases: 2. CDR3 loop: CASSWGQGAYEQYF. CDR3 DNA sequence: TGTGCCAGCAGCTGGGGACAGGGGGCTTACGAGCAGTACTTC.

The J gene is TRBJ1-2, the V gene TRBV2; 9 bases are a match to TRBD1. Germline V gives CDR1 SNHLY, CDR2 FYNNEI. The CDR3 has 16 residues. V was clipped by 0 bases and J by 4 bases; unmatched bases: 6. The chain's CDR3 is CASSEAPGQGGYGYTF. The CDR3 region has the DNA TGTGCCAGCAGTGAAGCGCCGGGACAGGGCGGCTATGGCTACACCTTC.

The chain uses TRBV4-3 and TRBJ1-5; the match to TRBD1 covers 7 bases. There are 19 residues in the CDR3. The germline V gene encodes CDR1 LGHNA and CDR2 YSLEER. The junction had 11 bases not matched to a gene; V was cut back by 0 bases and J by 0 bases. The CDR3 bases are TGCGCCAGCAGCCAAGATTACCATGACAGGGTCAATAGCAATCAGCCCCAGCATTTT. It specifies CASSQDYHDRVNSNQPQHF.

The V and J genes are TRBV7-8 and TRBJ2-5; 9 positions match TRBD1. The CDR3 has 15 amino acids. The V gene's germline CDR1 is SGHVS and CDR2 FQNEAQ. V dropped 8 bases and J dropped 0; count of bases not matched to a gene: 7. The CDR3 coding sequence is TGTGCCAGCGCCGGGACAGGGTTGTACCAAGAGACCCAGTACTTC. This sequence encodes CASAGTGLYQETQYF.

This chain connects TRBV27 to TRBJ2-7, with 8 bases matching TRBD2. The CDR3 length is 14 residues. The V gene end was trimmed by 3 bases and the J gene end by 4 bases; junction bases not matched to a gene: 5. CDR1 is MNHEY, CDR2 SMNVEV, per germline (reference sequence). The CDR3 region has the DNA TGTGCCAGCAGTTTTTACGGGGGGGATTACGAGCAGTACTTC. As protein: CASSFYGGDYEQYF.

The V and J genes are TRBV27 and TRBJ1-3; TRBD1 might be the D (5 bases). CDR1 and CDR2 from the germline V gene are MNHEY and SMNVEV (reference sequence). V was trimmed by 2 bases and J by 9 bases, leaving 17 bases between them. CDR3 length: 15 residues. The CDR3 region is CASSLRADSRSTIYF. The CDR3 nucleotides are TGTGCCAGCAGTTTAAGGGCTGACAGCCGCTCCACCATATATTTT.

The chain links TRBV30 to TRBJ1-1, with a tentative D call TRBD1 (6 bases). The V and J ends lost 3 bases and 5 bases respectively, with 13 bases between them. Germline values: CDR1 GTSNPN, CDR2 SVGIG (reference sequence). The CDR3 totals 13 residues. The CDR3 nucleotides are TGTGCCTGGAGGGGGAGGGGGAGTACTGAAGCTTTCTTT. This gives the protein CAWRGRGSTEAFF.

CDR3 sequence (DNA): TGTGCCAGCAGTGAAGATTTATTGAAGGGAGCTAACTATGGCTACACCTTC. This codes for CASSEDLLKGANYGYTF. V is TRBV6-1 and J is TRBJ1-2; D gene ambiguous. Trimming removed 1 base from V and 0 bases from J, with 15 bases in between. This CDR3 comprises 17 residues. The germline V gene encodes CDR1 MNHNS and CDR2 SASEGT.

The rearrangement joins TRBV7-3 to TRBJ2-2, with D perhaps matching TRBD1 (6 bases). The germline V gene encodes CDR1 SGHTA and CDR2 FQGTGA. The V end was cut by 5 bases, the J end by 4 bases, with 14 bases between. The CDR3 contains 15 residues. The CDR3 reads CASSTYRVGTGELFF. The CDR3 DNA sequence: TGTGCCAGCAGCACCTACAGGGTTGGCACCGGGGAGCTGTTTTTT. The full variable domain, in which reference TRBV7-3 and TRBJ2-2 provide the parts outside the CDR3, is GAGVSQTPSNKVTEKGKYVELRCDPISGHTALYWYRQSLGQGPEFLIYFQGTGAADDSGLPNDRFFAVRPEGSVSTLKIQRTERGDSAVYLCASSTYRVGTGELFFGEGSRLTVL.

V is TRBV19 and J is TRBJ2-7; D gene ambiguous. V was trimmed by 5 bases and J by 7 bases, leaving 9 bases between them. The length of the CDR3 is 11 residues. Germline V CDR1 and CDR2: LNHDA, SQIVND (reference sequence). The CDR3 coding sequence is TGTGCCAGTAGTTCCCGGTGGGAGCAGTACTTC. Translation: CASSSRWEQYF.